The T cell receptor beta chain described here comes from a study of OX40 agonist ivuxolimab in advanced cancers. Study-level background: Partial responses were achieved by three patients, of whom one had hepatocellular carcinoma and two had cutaneous melanoma.

The CDR3 sequence is 14 residues long. The germline gives CDR1 SGHNT, CDR2 YENEEA. Trimming shortened V by 2 bases and J by 1 base, and 6 bases separated the two germline ends. A note on this clone: No antigen is known for it.

Study-wide results and limits: Some patients who did not respond also had low normalized T-cell clonal expansion. Not determined was the antigen specificity of the expanded peripheral T cells.

TCRdb's table, derived via immunoSEQ multiplex PCR, lists solely in-frame clones and lacks some. The table lists roughly 43,000 clones, roughly 90% of them singletons. The J gene is TRBJ1-3, the V gene TRBV11-3; D is undetermined. The receptor's source is an adult with an advanced solid tumor such as melanoma, head and neck, liver or kidney cancer. Sequenced material: CD4+ or CD8+ T cells sorted from blood, taken in a trial of the OX40 agonist ivuxolimab. The DNA of the CDR3 is TGTGCCAGCAGCTTATCGGGGTCTGGAAACACCATATATTTT. It translates to CASSLSGSGNTIYF.